Below, 27 T cell receptor beta chains from the same sample are listed, as sequenced in a study of regulatory T cells in long-lasting Graves disease. As for time point: persistent/refractory GD, antithyroid drugs over 5 years with positive TRAb. Scientists built the TCR library using RNA that was extracted from PBMCs. In building TCR beta libraries, iRepertoire HTBI primers were used together with Arm-PCR of CDR3 regions. TCRdb ran MiXCR on the multiplex PCR reads and lists one entry per CDR3 protein. The table records hundreds of thousands of distinct CDR3 sequences, more than 20% of them present only once. The sample consisted of peripheral blood mononuclear cells (PBMCs), taken when the disease was refractory, from a patient treated with antithyroid drugs. The receptors originated from a female donor with Graves disease.

Comment on this clonotype: Just one base apart from a much larger clone, this may be a read error. This chain connects TRBV12-3 or TRBV12-4 to TRBJ2-2, with TRBD2 as a possible D gene (6 bases). CDR3 length equals 12 residues. The V end was cut by 6 bases, the J end by 6 bases, with 8 bases between. This CDR3 is CASRGGAGELFF. As DNA, the CDR3 is TGTGCCAGCAGGGGCGGGGCCGGGGAGCTGTTTTTT.

This clonotype has a count of ten or more. An end of the junction does not agree with germline; a read error may underlie this. The V call is TRBV28, the J call TRBJ2-7, with 9 bases lining up with TRBD1. The germline V gene encodes CDR1 MDHEN and CDR2 SYDVKM. The CDR3 extends over 14 amino acids. CDR3 in amino acids: CASSLSRHRGLLDF. CDR3 nucleotides: TGTGCCAGCAGTTTATCGCGACACAGGGGGCTCCTGGACTTC.

The chain is built from TRBV4-1 and TRBJ1-1; TRBD1 might be the D (6 bases). CDR1 and CDR2 from the germline V gene are MGHRA and YSYEKL. V was cut by 1 base and J by 2 bases, with 17 bases left in between. This CDR3 is built from 17 residues. CDR3 bases: TGCGCCAGCAGCCAAGTGCCCCCGGGGGGGCTTAACACTGAAGCTTTCTTT. This sequence encodes CASSQVPPGGLNTEAFF.

This clonotype was detected a few times. This chain links TRBV6-2 or TRBV6-3 with TRBJ2-7; 9 bases line up with TRBD1. V shed 5 bases and J 5 bases; nucleotides not matched to a gene: 10. The CDR3 extends over 15 amino acids. Germline CDR1 reads MNHEY; CDR2 reads SVGEGT. Here the CDR3 DNA reads TGTGCCAGCAGTCAACCGGACAGGGGATTCCACGAGCAGTACTTC. Translated, it gives CASSQPDRGFHEQYF.

The chain is built from TRBV9 and TRBJ2-7; no clear D. This CDR3 has 13 amino acids. Germline CDR1 reads SGDLS; CDR2 reads YYNGEE. V lost 4 bases, J lost 3 bases, and 11 bases lay in between. The CDR3 region has the DNA TGTGCCAGCAGCCCAGCATTTGACTACGAGCAGTACTTC. Translated, it gives CASSPAFDYEQYF.

This clonotype has at least ten counts. This rearrangement joins TRBV30 to TRBJ1-2; D perhaps matches TRBD1 (5 bases). The germline gives CDR1 GTSNPN, CDR2 SVGIG (reference sequence). Trimming took 4 bases from V and 6 from J, leaving 15 bases between them. CDR3 length: 13 residues. The DNA of the CDR3 is TGTGCCTGGAAAGCCTACGGGGGGAATGGCTACACCTTC. Translating gives CAWKAYGGNGYTF.

About this clonotype: Germline is not matched at one junction end, which may reflect a read error. V and J are TRBV28 and TRBJ2-7, with unresolved D. The germline V gene has CDR1 MDHEN and CDR2 SYDVKM. The CDR3 has 14 residues. CDR3 sequence (DNA): TGTGCCAGCAAGGTGAACCGGAATCCCTACGCGCAGTACTTC. It translates to CASKVNRNPYAQYF. The entire variable domain, with the rest obtained from reference TRBV28 and TRBJ2-7, is as follows: DVKVTQSSRYLVKRTGEKVFLECVQDMDHENMFWYRQDPGLGLRLIYFSYDVKMKEKGDIPEGYSVSREKKERFSLILESASTNQTSMYLCASKVNRNPYAQYFGPGTRLTVT.

The table lists this clonotype with many counts. The chain links TRBV28 to TRBJ2-7, with D tentatively TRBD2 (6 bases). CDR1 and CDR2 from the germline V gene are MDHEN and SYDVKM. The V gene lost 5 bases and the J gene lost 0 bases, with 14 bases spanning the gap. The CDR3 consists of 15 residues. In DNA form, the CDR3 reads TGTGCCAGCAGTAACACGGAGGGGCCCTCCTACGAGCAGTACTTC. It translates to CASSNTEGPSYEQYF.

The CDR3 spells CASSLGGAPGSEQYF. The DNA for the CDR3 is TGTGCCAGCAGCTTAGGAGGGGCCCCGGGTAGTGAGCAGTACTTC. V and J are TRBV7-9 and TRBJ2-7, with D perhaps given as TRBD1 or TRBD2 (5 bases each). From germline, CDR1 is SEHNR and CDR2 FQNEAQ (reference sequence). Trimming removed 1 base at V and 7 bases at J, with 17 bases between. The CDR3 is 15 residues long.

For this clonotype: A far bigger clonotype differs at one base, so this is likely a read error. This sequence joins TRBV28 and TRBJ1-6, with 8 bases fitting TRBD1. Near its end, the DNA agrees better with TRBJ1-1, so the J call may be wrong. CDR1 and CDR2 from the germline V gene are MDHEN and SYDVKM. This CDR3 comprises 17 residues. The CDR3 DNA reads as TGTGCCAGCAGTATAACCAGGGGGCATAAGGGGAGCACTGGAGCTTTCTTT. Its translation: CASSITRGHKGSTGAFF.

This clonotype was seen only a few times. The V call is TRBV4-1, the J call TRBJ2-7; 10 bases match TRBD2. The junction had 14 bases not matched to a gene; V was cut back by 4 bases and J by 5 bases. Germline CDR1 reads MGHRA; CDR2 reads YSYEKL. The CDR3 has 17 amino acids. In DNA form, the CDR3 reads TGCGCCAGCAGCCTAGTACCGCGGGAACTAGCGGGAAACGAGCAGTACTTC. Protein: CASSLVPRELAGNEQYF.

This clonotype was recorded many times. The chain combines TRBV11-2 with TRBJ1-4; D remains ambiguous. Germline CDR1 SGHAT, CDR2 FQNNGV. Trimming removed 5 bases from V and 6 bases from J, with 13 bases in between. This CDR3 has 14 amino acids. DNA of the CDR3: TGTGCCAGCAGCCAGTACCTAAAACATGAAAAACTGTTTTTT. Protein sequence: CASSQYLKHEKLFF.

This clonotype has at least ten counts. This chain's CDR3 is CASSFGVSGGYTF. DNA for the CDR3: TGTGCCAGCAGTTTTGGTGTTAGCGGTGGCTACACCTTC. The gene calls are TRBV27 and TRBJ1-2; D remains unclear. This CDR3 is built from 13 residues. Trimming took 3 bases from V and 7 from J, leaving 12 bases between them. Per germline, CDR1 MNHEY and CDR2 SMNVEV (reference sequence).

V and J are TRBV14 and TRBJ2-2; D gene unclear. The CDR3 spans 13 residues. CDR1 is SGHDN and CDR2 is FVKESK in the germline V gene. Deletions cut 1 base from V and 6 bases from J, with 6 bases between. This CDR3 is CASSQVSPGELFF. CDR3 sequence (DNA): TGTGCCAGCAGCCAAGTTTCTCCCGGGGAGCTGTTTTTT.

The chain recombines TRBV20-1 with TRBJ1-1; 10 bases line up with TRBD1. V trimming: 3 bases; J trimming: 8 bases; junction bases outside the gene matches: 15. The germline V gene has CDR1 DFQATT and CDR2 SNEGSKA (reference sequence). The CDR3 runs to 16 residues. The CDR3 coding sequence is TGCAGTGCTAGTCTTCCTGCGACAGGGGGCGGCAGGGAAGCTTTCTTT. Translated: CSASLPATGGGREAFF.

This clonotype occurred many times. The chain couples TRBV11-2 to TRBJ2-5, with a weak D call TRBD1 (6 bases). This CDR3 region has 15 residues. V was trimmed by 4 bases and J by 4 bases, leaving 16 bases between them. Germline CDR1 and CDR2: SGHAT and FQNNGV. The CDR3 is CASSSNDRLGETQYF. The CDR3 DNA is TGTGCCAGCAGCTCTAACGACAGGTTGGGAGAGACCCAGTACTTC.

The chain joins TRBV9 to TRBJ2-2; D is uncertain. The V end was cut by 4 bases, the J end by 1 base, with 17 bases between. This CDR3 contains 17 residues. Germline V gene data show CDR1 as SGDLS and CDR2 as YYNGEE. CDR3 sequence reads: CASSPLGGALNTGELFF. For the CDR3, the DNA is TGTGCCAGCAGCCCCCTTGGTGGAGCGCTGAACACCGGGGAGCTGTTTTTT.

This clonotype was counted ten times or more. This sequence joins TRBV12-3 or TRBV12-4 and TRBJ1-3, with D hard to call. The V gene lost 7 bases and the J gene lost 0 bases, with 10 bases spanning the gap. The CDR3 sequence is 14 residues long. CDR3 sequence reads: CASTLRTSGNTIYF. The CDR3 DNA is TGTGCCAGCACCCTGCGGACCTCTGGAAACACCATATATTTT.

This chain connects TRBV5-4 to TRBJ2-7; TRBD2 agrees at 14 bases. This CDR3 region has 17 residues. The ends lost 4 bases at V and 4 bases at J; junction bases unmatched: 10. Germline CDR1 reads SGHNT; CDR2 reads YYREEE (reference sequence). The CDR3 protein is CASSSTGTSGRRYEQYF. DNA of the CDR3: TGTGCCAGCAGCAGCACCGGGACTAGCGGGAGAAGGTACGAGCAGTACTTC.

This clonotype was seen many times. The chain carries TRBV7-2 and TRBJ2-7; 12 bases match TRBD2. The V gene's germline CDR1 is SGHTA and CDR2 FQGNSA. CDR3 length: 16 residues. V shed 1 base and J 7 bases; nucleotides not matched to a gene: 8. CDR3 protein: CASSLGLAGVGFEQYF. In DNA, the CDR3 is TGTGCCAGCAGCTTAGGACTAGCGGGAGTCGGATTTGAGCAGTACTTC.

This clonotype showed up many times. The chain carries TRBV28 and TRBJ2-7, with 9 bases matching TRBD2. The J segment lost 4 bases and the V segment lost 2 bases, leaving 6 bases of the junction unmatched. Germline CDR1 reads MDHEN; CDR2 reads SYDVKM. This CDR3 has 15 amino acids. The CDR3 spells CASSLRLAGVYEQYF. CDR3 in DNA: TGTGCCAGCAGTTTAAGGTTAGCGGGAGTTTACGAGCAGTACTTC.

The chain employs TRBV6-2 or TRBV6-3 and TRBJ1-1; perhaps TRBD1 as D (6 bases). With 5 bases removed from V and 4 bases from J, the gap between germline ends came to 17 bases. CDR1 and CDR2 from the germline V gene are MNHEY and SVGEGT. This CDR3 contains 15 residues. The CDR3 here is CASSQRRGGGTEAFF. As DNA, the CDR3 is TGTGCCAGCAGTCAGCGCAGGGGCGGCGGCACTGAAGCTTTCTTT.

The chain combines TRBV5-1 with TRBJ1-1; TRBD1 agrees at 8 bases. The ends lost 5 bases at V and 1 base at J; junction bases unmatched: 7. There are 15 residues in the CDR3. CDR1 is SGHRS, CDR2 YFSETQ, per germline. DNA of the CDR3: TGCGCCAGCAGACTACTGACAGGGGCGAACACTGAAGCTTTCTTT. Amino acid sequence: CASRLLTGANTEAFF.

This clonotype was counted many times. The CDR3 nucleotides are TGCAGTGCTAGAGATCTTGGACACTACGAGCAGTACTTC. Its protein product is CSARDLGHYEQYF. The chain combines TRBV20-1 with TRBJ2-7, with D perhaps TRBD1 (5 bases). This CDR3 contains 13 residues. V was shortened by 0 bases and J by 3 bases, with 9 bases between the two germline ends. In germline, CDR1 is DFQATT, CDR2 SNEGSKA (reference sequence).

Regarding this clonotype: A much larger clonotype is one base distant, so this may be a read error. The chain couples TRBV6-2 or TRBV6-3 to TRBJ1-2; perhaps TRBD1 as D (5 bases). This CDR3 has 14 amino acids. Germline CDR1 is MNHEY and CDR2 is SVGEGT. Trimming took 4 bases from V and 6 from J, leaving 15 bases between them. CDR3 DNA sequence: TGTGCCAGCAGTTTGAGTCGGGGCCCCCATGGCTACACCTTC. Translated: CASSLSRGPHGYTF.

This clonotype was observed at least ten times. V is TRBV2 and J is TRBJ1-5; D is ambiguous. The CDR3 has 14 residues. The V and J ends lost 3 bases and 0 bases respectively, with 6 bases between them. Germline CDR1 is SNHLY and CDR2 is FYNNEI. CDR3 sequence: CASSEVDSNQPQHF. The CDR3 region has the DNA TGTGCCAGCAGTGAGGTGGATAGCAATCAGCCCCAGCATTTT.

The rearrangement joins TRBV5-1 to TRBJ1-1; the D is unclear. Trimming shortened V by 0 bases and J by 3 bases, and 12 bases separated the two germline ends. Germline V gene lookup returns CDR1 SGHRS and CDR2 YFSETQ. The CDR3 loop spans 15 amino acids. CDR3: CASSLADHSYTEAFF. The CDR3 bases are TGCGCCAGCAGCTTGGCCGATCACAGCTACACTGAAGCTTTCTTT.